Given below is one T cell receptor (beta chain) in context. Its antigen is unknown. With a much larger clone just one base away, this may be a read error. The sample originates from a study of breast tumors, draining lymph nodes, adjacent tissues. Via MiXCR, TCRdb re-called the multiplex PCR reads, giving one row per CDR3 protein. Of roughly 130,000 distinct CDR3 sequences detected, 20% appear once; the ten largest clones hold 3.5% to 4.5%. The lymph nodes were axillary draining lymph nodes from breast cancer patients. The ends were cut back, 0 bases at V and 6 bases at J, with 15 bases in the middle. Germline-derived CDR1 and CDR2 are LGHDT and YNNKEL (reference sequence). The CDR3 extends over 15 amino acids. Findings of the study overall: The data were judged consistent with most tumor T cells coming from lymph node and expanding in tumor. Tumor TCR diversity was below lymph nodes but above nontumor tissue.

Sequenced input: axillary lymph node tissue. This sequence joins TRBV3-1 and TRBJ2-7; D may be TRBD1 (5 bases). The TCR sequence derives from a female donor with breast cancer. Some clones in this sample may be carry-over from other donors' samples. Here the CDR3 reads CASSQDRVLLSEQYF. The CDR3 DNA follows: TGTGCCAGCAGCCAAGACAGGGTTTTGTTGAGCGAGCAGTACTTC.